The present entry profiles one TCR beta chain with its context. V dropped 2 bases and J dropped 6; count of bases not matched to a gene: 1. Germline CDR1 is MNHNS and CDR2 is SASEGT. The CDR3 has 13 amino acids. The sample comes from a study of blood T cell repertoires in COVID-19. Turning to the study itself: Material from acute and convalescent COVID-19 was sourced from the United States, Italy and Spain. The analysed material was cDNA or gDNA that came from T cells, B-cell-depleted T cells, or PBMCs.

As handled by the study authors: By means of reference gene primer amplification, nucleated cell counts were estimated. The method was immunoSEQ multiplex PCR; TCRdb's version includes in-frame clones alone and lacks a portion of them. V and J calls plus clone size are reproduced from that table; the DNA served to infer D and trimming. This repertoire shows 120,000 to 150,000 clones, 80% to 90% found once; its top ten account for roughly 8.8%. Specimen: peripheral blood. The chain uses TRBV6-1 and TRBJ1-5; TRBD1 matches 7 bases. This sequence was found in a human donor with acute or convalescent COVID-19. The donor label of this sample is uncertain. CDR3 region: CASSEPGGQPQHF. The DNA of the CDR3 is TGTGCCAGCAGTGAACCAGGGGGTCAGCCCCAGCATTTT.